The count of the clone carrying this T cell receptor beta chain is one. This specimen belongs to a study of blood T cell repertoires in COVID-19. About the study: There were acute and convalescent COVID-19 samples, and they came from the United States, Italy and Spain. Sources were T cells, B-cell-depleted T cells, or PBMCs; the material itself was cDNA or gDNA.

Germline lookup yields CDR1 SEHNR and CDR2 FQNEAQ (reference sequence). CDR3 length: 15 amino acids. Trimming removed 5 bases from V and 7 bases from J, with 17 bases in between. Authors' methods: Amplification of reference gene primers was used by the study to estimate nucleated cell counts. Sequenced by immunoSEQ multiplex PCR; TCRdb stores in-frame clones only, minus some. Clonal size and the V and J genes are those of that table, whereas D and trimming came from the DNA. The sample records more than 150,000 clones, around nine tenths being singletons. The sequencing input was peripheral blood. The source is a man between 40 and 49 years old with acute or convalescent COVID-19. The V gene is TRBV7-9, the J gene TRBJ2-2, with D unresolved. CDR3 nucleotide sequence: TGTGCCAGCAGCCCAAGCACAGTCCCAAGCGGGGAGCTGTTTTTT. Its translation: CASSPSTVPSGELFF.